These T cell receptor beta chains were read from a single sample in a study of T-cell memory formation after mild COVID-19. TCRdb re-analysed the 5' RACE reads in MiXCR, keeping a single row per CDR3 protein. Among roughly 58,000 distinct CDR3 sequences listed, more than 8% were seen once. Sequencing was performed on PBMCs or a T cell subset sorted from them (not recorded which). The source is a man between 18 and 29 years old who had mild COVID-19 (a few samples of this study predate the infection). Cell type and time point are not known. Both conserved end residues are part of each CDR3. Each record gives: D gene, clone size, V gene, J gene, CDR3 DNA, CDR3 protein. The D gene is left open where the match is weak. Size values are once, few and many counts, or a class for expanded clones, and some rows have none.

-	few	TRBV11-1	TRBJ2-5	TGTGCCAGCAGCTTATCGCGCGGGGAAGAGACCCAGTACTTC	CASSLSRGEETQYF
TRBD1	-	TRBV20-1	TRBJ2-7	TGCAGTGCACAGGGGGATGACGAGCAGTACTTC	CSAQGDDEQYF
TRBD2	few	TRBV4-3	TRBJ2-1	TGCGCCAGCAGCCAAGAACTAGCGGGGGGGCCGGGTGAGCAGTTCTTC	CASSQELAGGPGEQFF
-	many	TRBV7-2	TRBJ2-1	TGTGCCAGCAGCTTAGCGGGGGCGGGCGGATACAATGAGCAGTTCTTC	CASSLAGAGGYNEQFF
-	-	TRBV4-3	TRBJ1-6	TGCGCCAGCAGCCAAGACGTCTCGATCTCCTATAATTCACCCCTCCACTTT	CASSQDVSISYNSPLHF
-	few	TRBV19	TRBJ2-1	TGTGCCAGTAGTATAGCCCGACAGAACAATGAGCAGTTCTTC	CASSIARQNNEQFF
TRBD1	-	TRBV28	TRBJ1-1	TGTGCCAGCAGTCCCGGGACAGGGGATGGTAGCACTGAAGCTTTCTTT	CASSPGTGDGSTEAFF
TRBD2	few	TRBV25-1	TRBJ2-2	TGTGCCAGCAGTGAAGTTCTAGCGGGGTCGACCGGGGAGCTGTTTTTT	CASSEVLAGSTGELFF
TRBD1	-	TRBV11-2	TRBJ2-3	TGTGCCAGCAGGGGACAGGGGCTAGTAGATACGCAGTATTTT	CASRGQGLVDTQYF
-	few	TRBV7-2	TRBJ1-3	TGTGCCAGCAGGTGGGACCGACGGGCTGGAAACACCATATATTTT	CASRWDRRAGNTIYF
TRBD2	-	TRBV7-9	TRBJ2-1	TGTGCCAGCAGCTTAGTTCACCTAGCGGGGGTTTTGGATGAGCAGTTCTTC	CASSLVHLAGVLDEQFF
-	few	TRBV7-3	TRBJ2-1	TGTGCCAGCAGCTTAACAGGTGACTCCTACAATGAGCAGTTCTTC	CASSLTGDSYNEQFF